The 25 T cell receptor beta chains reported below all come from one sample, sequenced in a study of shared clonotypes between healthy human individuals (dated by TCRdb to 2019 to 2021). Libraries were made using the immunoSEQ multiplex PCR assay. TCRdb holds this immuneACCESS table with in-frame rearrangements only. Some clones are missing; in checked studies, unresolved V genes explain under half, and the rest has no known cause. Within this sample are about 820,000 clones, with around 93% of them counted one time only. 24% of the sample lies in the top ten. CD8 naive samples consisted of CD45RO-negative cells that were positively selected for CCR7, yielding a CD45RA+CCR7+ population without TemRA cells. Material: naive CD8+ T cells sorted from blood. This sample's cell subset or site label indicates: CD45RA+CCR7+. These receptors came from a young man in good health.

This chain uses TRBV14 with TRBJ2-7; 8 bases fit TRBD2. V was pared by 2 bases and J by 2 bases, with 5 bases of the junction left unmatched. Germline V gives CDR1 SGHDN, CDR2 FVKESK. This CDR3 has 15 residues. CDR3 amino acids: CASSQSAGVTYEQYF. Written as DNA, the CDR3 is TGTGCCAGCAGCCAATCAGCGGGAGTCACCTACGAGCAGTACTTC.

The chain joins TRBV5-1 to TRBJ2-7, with 8 nucleotides matching TRBD2. The CDR3 loop spans 15 amino acids. CDR1 and CDR2 (germline): SGHRS, YFSETQ. Unmatched junction bases numbered 9, after V lost 4 bases and J lost 3 bases. CDR3 nucleotides: TGCGCCAGCAGCCCTAGCAAGGCGGGGGGCTACGAGCAGTACTTC. Translated: CASSPSKAGGYEQYF.

The chain links TRBV28 to TRBJ2-1; TRBD2 aligns across 9 bases. Germline-derived CDR1 and CDR2 are MDHEN and SYDVKM. V was pared by 5 bases and J by 7 bases, with 15 bases of the junction left unmatched. The CDR3 covers 17 residues. The CDR3 DNA sequence: TGTGCCAGCAGTCTTCACCTGGGACTAGCTTATACTAATGAGCAGTTCTTC. Residues: CASSLHLGLAYTNEQFF.

V gene TRBV11-2 combines with J gene TRBJ2-2, with D possibly TRBD2 on 6 matching bases. Germline-derived CDR1 and CDR2 are SGHAT and FQNNGV. The V gene lost 4 bases and the J gene lost 0 bases, with 12 bases spanning the gap. This CDR3 region has 16 residues. This CDR3 reads CASSSPGLANTGELFF. The DNA of the CDR3 is TGTGCCAGCAGCTCACCGGGACTTGCGAACACCGGGGAGCTGTTTTTT.

The table lists this clone with a count of one. The chain links TRBV6-5 to TRBJ2-1; 12 bases line up with TRBD2. CDR3 length: 14 residues. From germline, CDR1 is MNHEY and CDR2 SVGAGI. V lost 6 bases, J lost 8 bases, and 5 bases stayed unmatched. The CDR3 spells CASRPGLAGYEQFF. For the CDR3, the DNA is TGTGCCAGCAGGCCGGGACTAGCGGGTTATGAGCAGTTCTTC.

This clone was seen once. The V call is TRBV5-4, the J call TRBJ2-7; 10 positions match TRBD1. Germline V gene lookup returns CDR1 SGHNT and CDR2 YYREEE (reference sequence). V dropped 0 bases and J dropped 3; count of bases not matched to a gene: 12. CDR3 size: 18 residues. This chain's CDR3 is CASSLGRPRTGGDYEQYF. CDR3 nucleotides: TGTGCCAGCAGCTTGGGACGCCCTAGGACAGGGGGAGACTACGAGCAGTACTTC.

The V and J genes are TRBV9 and TRBJ1-2; 7 bases fit TRBD1. Germline assignment: CDR1 SGDLS and CDR2 YYNGEE. This CDR3 is 15 amino acids long. The V and J ends lost 0 bases and 4 bases, in that order; junction bases with no gene match: 6. The CDR3 sequence is CASSVEGTEGYGYTF. DNA for the CDR3: TGTGCCAGCAGCGTAGAGGGGACAGAAGGCTATGGCTACACCTTC.

The chain couples TRBV6-5 to TRBJ2-7; D might be TRBD2 (6 bases). The CDR3 has 16 residues. V was pared by 0 bases and J by 5 bases, with 17 bases between. Germline V gives CDR1 MNHEY, CDR2 SVGAGI. CDR3 residues: CASSYSSIRRGDEQYF. The CDR3, as DNA: TGTGCCAGCAGTTACTCGAGTATCCGGAGGGGCGACGAGCAGTACTTC.

The chain uses TRBV15 and TRBJ2-7, with 12 nucleotides matching TRBD2. There are 14 residues in the CDR3. Trimming removed 3 bases from V and 7 bases from J; junction bases left unmatched: 4. CDR1 and CDR2 from the germline V gene are LNHNV and YYDKDF (reference sequence). For the CDR3, the DNA is TGTGCCACCAGCAGCTCCGGACTAGCGGGAGAGCAGTACTTC. Protein: CATSSSGLAGEQYF.

The chain combines TRBV6-5 with TRBJ2-7; no clear D gene. Trimming took 8 bases from V and 4 from J, leaving 15 bases between them. CDR3 length: 13 amino acids. In germline, CDR1 is MNHEY, CDR2 SVGAGI. CDR3: CASSPGSGYEQYF. For the CDR3, the DNA is TGTGCCAGCTCCCCCGGGTCCGGATACGAGCAGTACTTC.

The chain is built from TRBV5-4 and TRBJ2-5; 8 nucleotides line up with TRBD2. V lost 4 bases and J lost 0; bases outside the gene matches: 11. The V gene's germline CDR1 is SGHNT and CDR2 YYREEE (reference sequence). This CDR3 is built from 17 residues. This CDR3 reads CASSQRESGLYQETQYF. In DNA, the CDR3 is TGTGCCAGCAGCCAGCGGGAGAGCGGTTTGTACCAAGAGACCCAGTACTTC.

The chain carries TRBV11-2 and TRBJ1-1, with TRBD1 as a possible D gene (5 bases). Germline CDR1 and CDR2: SGHAT and FQNNGV. V was pared by 1 base and J by 1 base, with 16 bases between. This CDR3 comprises 17 residues. The CDR3: CASSLGVQGRRNTEAFF. The DNA for the CDR3 is TGTGCCAGCAGCTTAGGGGTCCAGGGAAGGAGGAACACTGAAGCTTTCTTT.

The chain uses TRBV5-6 and TRBJ2-7; D may be TRBD2 (5 bases). The V and J ends lost 4 bases and 0 bases respectively, with 11 bases between them. Germline lookup yields CDR1 SGHDT and CDR2 YYEEEE. The CDR3 runs to 14 residues. CDR3 loop: CASSTLRGSYEQYF. DNA for the CDR3: TGTGCCAGCAGCACACTCCGGGGCTCCTACGAGCAGTACTTC.

V usage is TRBV6-1 and J usage is TRBJ2-7; tentatively, D is TRBD1 (6 bases). Looked up from germline, CDR1 is MNHNS and CDR2 is SASEGT. CDR3 length equals 13 residues. The V end lost 6 bases, the J end lost 3 bases, and 12 bases lay between the germline ends. The CDR3 here is CASRPGHGYEQYF. CDR3 nucleotide sequence: TGTGCCAGCAGACCGGGACACGGCTACGAGCAGTACTTC.

The chain is built from TRBV11-2 and TRBJ2-7, with 7 bases aligning to TRBD2. The V and J ends lost 5 bases and 3 bases, in that order; junction bases with no gene match: 4. This CDR3 is built from 13 residues. CDR1 and CDR2 from the germline V gene are SGHAT and FQNNGV. The CDR3 loop is CASSLTGGYEQYF. In DNA form, the CDR3 reads TGTGCCAGCAGCCTCACGGGAGGCTACGAGCAGTACTTC.

The V gene is TRBV11-2, the J gene TRBJ1-4; a possible D gene is TRBD1 (5 bases). Germline V gene data show CDR1 as SGHAT and CDR2 as FQNNGV. The ends were cut back, 5 bases at V and 10 bases at J, with 29 bases in the middle. CDR3 length equals 18 residues. CDR3 region: CASSNVGWGGTKGRKLFF. Here the CDR3 DNA reads TGTGCCAGCAGCAACGTGGGTTGGGGCGGGACCAAAGGGAGAAAACTGTTTTTT.

As for this clone: The sample carries other DNA sequences with the same CDR3. The chain has TRBV27 and TRBJ2-2, with a tentative D call TRBD2 (6 bases). V was cut by 5 bases and J by 1 base, with 11 bases left in between. Per germline, CDR1 MNHEY and CDR2 SMNVEV (reference sequence). This CDR3 region has 15 residues. The CDR3 loop reads CASSPLGGNTGELFF. For the CDR3, the DNA is TGTGCCAGCAGTCCGCTCGGGGGGAACACCGGGGAGCTGTTTTTT.

The chain recombines TRBV27 with TRBJ2-1; 7 nucleotides align to TRBD1. Germline lookup yields CDR1 MNHEY and CDR2 SMNVEV (reference sequence). The CDR3 sequence is 17 residues long. The trim removed 0 bases at V and 7 bases at J, leaving 12 bases unmatched. The CDR3 protein is CASSLSLGGFSLNEQFF. In DNA form, the CDR3 reads TGTGCCAGCAGTTTATCGTTAGGGGGCTTTTCTTTGAATGAGCAGTTCTTC.

The sample holds one count of this clone. V gene TRBV11-3 combines with J gene TRBJ2-5, with D perhaps matching TRBD2 (5 bases). V was clipped by 5 bases and J by 13 bases, with 17 bases between them. This CDR3 is 12 amino acids long. The germline gives CDR1 SGHNT, CDR2 YENEEA. The CDR3 DNA reads TGTGCCAGCAGCCTTGACTCTTCAGGACTGTACTTC. This translates into CASSLDSSGLYF.

This chain connects TRBV11-3 to TRBJ2-3; D remains unclear. This CDR3 has 13 amino acids. Germline V lookup: CDR1 SGHNT, CDR2 YENEEA. With 4 bases removed from V and 6 bases from J, the gap between germline ends came to 11 bases. This CDR3 is CASSSLTSDTQYF. DNA for the CDR3: TGTGCCAGCAGCTCCCTAACCTCCGATACGCAGTATTTT. Complete variable domain (other parts from reference TRBV11-3 and TRBJ2-3): EAGVVQSPRYKIIEKKQPVAFWCNPISGHNTLYWYLQNLGQGPELLIRYENEEAVDDSQLPKDRFSAERLKGVDSTLKIQPAELGDSAVYLCASSSLTSDTQYFGPGTRLTVL.

This chain links TRBV7-2 with TRBJ1-1; 8 bases are a match to TRBD1. CDR1 SGHTA and CDR2 FQGNSA come from the germline V gene. V shed 3 bases, J shed 3 bases, and the junction held 12 bases outside the gene matches. The CDR3 contains 17 residues. The CDR3 protein is CASSFGQGVVGDTEAFF. The CDR3 nucleotides are TGTGCCAGCAGCTTCGGACAGGGTGTAGTTGGGGACACTGAAGCTTTCTTT. Full variable domain (outside the CDR3, taken from reference TRBV7-2 and TRBJ1-1): GAGVSQSPSNKVTEKGKDVELRCDPISGHTALYWYRQSLGQGLEFLIYFQGNSAPDKSGLPSDRFSAERTGGSVSTLTIQRTQQEDSAVYLCASSFGQGVVGDTEAFFGQGTRLTVV.

J is TRBJ1-4 and V is TRBV9, with a weak D call TRBD1 (5 bases). The CDR3 has 16 amino acids. V was clipped by 0 bases and J by 0 bases, with 9 bases between them. Germline CDR1 and CDR2: SGDLS and YYNGEE. CDR3 protein: CASSVGQGPTNEKLFF. The CDR3 coding sequence is TGTGCCAGCAGCGTAGGTCAGGGCCCAACTAATGAAAAACTGTTTTTT.

V gene TRBV11-2 combines with J gene TRBJ2-7; 7 bases fit TRBD2. The CDR3 totals 14 residues. CDR1 is SGHAT and CDR2 is FQNNGV in the germline V gene. Trimming cost V 2 bases and J 1 base; bases outside gene matches: 2. CDR3 loop: CASSLQRGSYEQYF. Here the CDR3 DNA reads TGTGCCAGCAGCTTACAGCGGGGTTCCTACGAGCAGTACTTC. Full variable domain (outside the CDR3, taken from reference TRBV11-2 and TRBJ2-7): EAGVAQSPRYKIIEKRQSVAFWCNPISGHATLYWYQQILGQGPKLLIQFQNNGVVDDSQLPKDRFSAERLKGVDSTLKIQPAKLEDSAVYLCASSLQRGSYEQYFGPGTRLTVT.

The CDR3 sequence: CASSYSEKLFF. The DNA for the CDR3 is TGTGCCAGCAGCTACTCTGAAAAACTGTTTTTT. The chain couples TRBV16 to TRBJ1-4; D call uncertain. The CDR3 extends over 11 amino acids. Trimming cost V 5 bases and J 7 bases, with 5 bases left between them. From germline, CDR1 is KGHSY and CDR2 FQNENV.

The rearrangement joins TRBV28 to TRBJ1-2; maybe TRBD1 (5 bases). Trimming took off 3 bases at V and 6 bases at J, with 20 bases between the two ends. The CDR3 spans 16 residues. Looked up from germline, CDR1 is MDHEN and CDR2 is SYDVKM. The CDR3 is CASSLFAGSLSHGYTF. CDR3 coding DNA: TGTGCCAGCAGTTTGTTCGCAGGGAGCTTGAGTCATGGCTACACCTTC.